The next 9 T cell receptor beta chains were all read from a single sample in a study of Tregs in tolerant kidney transplant recipients. This table comes from immunoSEQ multiplex PCR, and its TCRdb copy is limited to in-frame clones, with some not included. This table holds 98,000 or so clones, 85% to 90% found once. The specimen was CD4+ T cells from blood, collected before the transplant. These receptors originate from a human donor who received a combined kidney and bone marrow transplant.

Written as DNA, the CDR3 is TGTGCCAGCACCAGGTATCAGTCTGGAAACACCATATATTTT. Its translation is CASTRYQSGNTIYF. The J gene is TRBJ1-3, the V gene TRBV6-6; no clear D. V was trimmed by 7 bases and J by 1 base, leaving 11 bases between them. CDR1 is MNHNY and CDR2 is SVGAGI in the germline V gene (reference sequence). The CDR3 extends over 14 amino acids.

The chain joins TRBV7-2 to TRBJ2-1; D is perhaps TRBD2 (5 bases). The germline V gene encodes CDR1 SGHTA and CDR2 FQGNSA. This CDR3 is 13 amino acids long. The V end was cut by 7 bases, the J end by 10 bases, with 17 bases between. This CDR3 reads CASTLVPGNEQFF. The DNA for the CDR3 is TGTGCCAGCACCCTTGTCCCGGGGAACGAGCAGTTCTTC.

The J gene is TRBJ2-5, the V gene TRBV4-3, with 7 positions matching TRBD1. From germline, CDR1 is LGHNA and CDR2 YSLEER. V lost 4 bases, J lost 0 bases, and 5 bases stayed unmatched. The CDR3 sequence is 15 residues long. CDR3 in amino acids: CASSREGTDQETQYF. DNA for the CDR3: TGCGCCAGCAGCCGGGAAGGGACAGACCAAGAGACCCAGTACTTC.

This sequence joins TRBV7-2 and TRBJ1-1, with unresolved D. The V gene lost 4 bases and the J gene lost 1 base, with 7 bases spanning the gap. This CDR3 is built from 13 residues. In germline, CDR1 is SGHTA, CDR2 FQGNSA. DNA for the CDR3: TGTGCCAGCAGCTCCAGACAGAACACTGAAGCTTTCTTT. Amino acid sequence: CASSSRQNTEAFF.

This CDR3 is CASSFGTVQETQYF. The CDR3 nucleotides are TGCGCCAGCAGCTTCGGGACAGTCCAAGAGACCCAGTACTTC. The chain joins TRBV5-1 to TRBJ2-5; 7 bases fit TRBD1. V shed 2 bases and J 1 base; nucleotides not matched to a gene: 2. Looked up from germline, CDR1 is SGHRS and CDR2 is YFSETQ. This CDR3 spans 14 amino acids.

This chain uses TRBV9 with TRBJ2-1; 13 bases match TRBD2. The germline CDR1 and CDR2 sequences are SGDLS and YYNGEE. Losses at the gene ends were 4 bases for V and 4 bases for J; bases not matched to a gene: 5. This CDR3 has 16 amino acids. In DNA form, the CDR3 reads TGTGCCAGCAGCCAAGGACTAGCGGGGGTTTACAATGAGCAGTTCTTC. Amino acid sequence: CASSQGLAGVYNEQFF.

V and J are TRBV29-1 and TRBJ1-2; possibly TRBD1 for D (5 bases). This CDR3 has 12 residues. The germline V gene encodes CDR1 SQVTM and CDR2 ANQGSEA. With 2 bases removed from V and 10 bases from J, the gap between germline ends came to 14 bases. CDR3 sequence (DNA): TGCAGCGTTGAAAGGGTGGGGCTTATCTACACCTTC. Its translation is CSVERVGLIYTF.

The rearrangement joins TRBV10-2 to TRBJ2-7, with D maybe TRBD1 (6 bases). This CDR3 comprises 14 residues. Trimming left V 6 bases short and J 1 base short, with 13 bases between. Germline V gene lookup returns CDR1 WSHSY and CDR2 SAAADI. CDR3 sequence: CASRDPGESYEQYF. CDR3 sequence (DNA): TGCGCCAGCAGAGACCCAGGGGAGTCCTACGAGCAGTACTTC.

The J gene is TRBJ2-3, the V gene TRBV9, with 13 nucleotides matching TRBD2. The CDR3 has 20 residues. V gave up 3 bases and J gave up 0 bases; unmatched junction bases: 13. Looked up from germline, CDR1 is SGDLS and CDR2 is YYNGEE. The CDR3 is CASSARGGLAGSSSTDTQYF. DNA for the CDR3: TGTGCCAGCAGCGCCAGGGGGGGACTAGCGGGAAGCTCTAGCACAGATACGCAGTATTTT.